The rows below give T cell receptor beta chains drawn from one sample of a study of regulatory T cells in long-lasting Graves disease. TCRdb re-analysed the multiplex PCR reads in MiXCR, keeping a single row per CDR3 protein. The repertoire holds more than 650,000 distinct CDR3 sequences, with approximately 31% as singletons. Here the sequenced sample was peripheral blood mononuclear cells (PBMCs), taken when the disease was refractory, from a patient treated with antithyroid drugs. The receptors here all came from a female donor with Graves disease. The CDR3 runs from the conserved cysteine through the conserved F or W. A D gene is named only where the DNA matches it firmly. Some rows have no size entry. The others give once, few or many, or a class for an expanded clone.

v_call	d_call	clone_size	j_call	cdr3_aa	cdr3_nt
TRBV29-1	-	-	TRBJ1-1	CSVDTGRSTEAFF	TGCAGCGTCGACACAGGGAGGAGCACTGAAGCTTTCTTT
TRBV6-1	TRBD1	many	TRBJ2-7	CASSVARGPYEQYF	TGTGCCAGCAGTGTGGCCAGGGGGCCCTACGAGCAGTACTTC
TRBV7-9	TRBD1	few	TRBJ1-3	CASSLQTGSSGNTIYF	TGTGCCAGCAGCTTACAGACAGGGTCCTCTGGAAACACCATATATTTT
TRBV6-5	-	few	TRBJ1-1	CASSYDWGTEAFF	TGTGCCAGCAGTTATGATTGGGGGACTGAAGCTTTCTTT
TRBV5-1	TRBD1	few	TRBJ1-2	CASSTGQGLNYGYTF	TGTGCCAGCAGCACGGGACAGGGCCTTAACTATGGCTACACCTTC
TRBV20-1	TRBD2	-	TRBJ2-2	CSARQGLAGDTGELFF	TGCAGTGCTAGACAGGGACTAGCGGGAGACACCGGGGAGCTGTTTTTT
TRBV12-3/TRBV12-4	-	-	TRBJ2-1	CASSEPGQPLWEQFF	TGTGCCAGCAGTGAACCGGGACAACCGTTGTGGGAGCAGTTCTTC
TRBV7-6	-	-	TRBJ2-7	CASSLSGRGAVEQYF	TGTGCCAGCAGCCTTAGCGGCCGTGGGGCCGTCGAGCAGTACTTC
TRBV29-1	-	few	TRBJ1-1	CSVEVMEGTEAFF	TGCAGCGTTGAAGTGATGGAGGGAACTGAAGCTTTCTTT
TRBV2	TRBD1	many	TRBJ1-1	CASRFTTTGSRTNTEAFF	TGTGCCAGCAGATTCACCACGACAGGGTCGAGAACGAACACTGAAGCTTTCTTT
TRBV10-1	-	-	TRBJ1-6	CASSDQPYNSPLHF	TGCGCCAGCAGTGACCAGCCCTATAATTCACCCCTCCACTTT
TRBV6-5	-	once	TRBJ1-2	CASSSIRQSHYGYTF	TGTGCCAGCAGTTCCATCAGACAGTCCCACTATGGCTACACCTTC
TRBV19	-	-	TRBJ1-2	CASTGVGGYTF	TGTGCCAGCACTGGGGTCGGAGGCTACACCTTC
TRBV28	TRBD1	many	TRBJ1-6	CASSLTTGGSYNSPLHF	TGTGCCAGCAGTTTAACGACAGGGGGTTCGTATAATTCACCCCTCCACTTT
TRBV7-9	-	-	TRBJ2-5	CASSFLRDGWETQYF	TGTGCCAGCAGCTTCCTCCGGGACGGATGGGAGACCCAGTACTTC
TRBV7-3	-	-	TRBJ1-1	CASSFGTGSLAEAFF	TGTGCCAGCAGCTTCGGCACAGGGTCGTTGGCTGAAGCTTTCTTT
TRBV7-3	-	many	TRBJ2-7	CASSLLPGGEQYF	TGTGCCAGCAGCTTATTGCCGGGCGGCGAGCAGTACTTC
TRBV12-3/TRBV12-4	TRBD1	few	TRBJ2-7	CASSLWETGRQGALEQYF	TGTGCCAGCAGTTTGTGGGAAACTGGGCGGCAGGGGGCGTTGGAGCAGTACTTC
TRBV25-1	-	-	TRBJ1-3	CASSGSGGNTIYF	TGTGCCAGCAGTGGATCAGGGGGAAACACCATATATTTT
TRBV12-3/TRBV12-4	TRBD1	few	TRBJ1-5	CASRGDRANQPQHF	TGTGCCAGCAGAGGCGACAGGGCGAATCAGCCCCAGCATTTT
TRBV20-1	TRBD1	few	TRBJ1-2	CSARITGTGTYGYTF	TGCAGTGCGAGAATCACCGGGACAGGGACCTATGGCTACACCTTC
TRBV15	TRBD2	-	TRBJ2-7	CATRAGLADKYEQYF	TGTGCCACCAGAGCGGGACTAGCGGACAAATACGAGCAGTACTTC
TRBV6-2/TRBV6-3	-	few	TRBJ2-7	CASSYGDTRSYEQYF	TGTGCCAGCAGTTACGGGGACACCCGCTCCTACGAGCAGTACTTC
TRBV5-1	TRBD1	-	TRBJ2-7	CASSGPGQGIYEQYF	TGCGCCAGCAGCGGACCGGGACAGGGGATCTACGAGCAGTACTTC
TRBV12-3/TRBV12-4	-	many	TRBJ1-1	CASSLPGEGTEAFF	TGTGCCAGCAGCTTACCCGGGGAGGGCACTGAAGCTTTCTTT
TRBV5-6	-	-	TRBJ2-2	CASSLVASWSGELFF	TGTGCCAGCAGCTTGGTGGCTAGTTGGTCCGGGGAGCTGTTTTTT
TRBV6-1	TRBD2	-	TRBJ2-1	CASRTSGIYNEQFF	TGTGCTAGCCGGACTAGCGGAATTTACAATGAGCAGTTCTTC
TRBV5-1	TRBD1	-	TRBJ1-1	CASSDRDRGSTEAFF	TGCGCCAGCAGCGACCGGGACAGGGGGTCCACTGAAGCTTTCTTT
TRBV29-1	-	-	TRBJ1-3	CSVGRGGLSGNTIYF	TGCAGCGTTGGGAGGGGGGGGCTCTCTGGAAACACCATATATTTT
TRBV7-8	-	-	TRBJ1-1	CASGGRVGGTEAFF	TGTGCCAGCGGAGGCAGGGTTGGTGGCACTGAAGCTTTCTTT
TRBV6-9	-	few	TRBJ1-5	CASSSRYSNQPQHF	TGTGCCAGCAGTTCTCGTTATAGCAATCAGCCCCAGCATTTT
TRBV28	TRBD1	many	TRBJ1-2	CASSLGRGFGYTF	TGTGCCAGCAGCCTGGGCAGGGGGTTTGGCTACACCTTC
TRBV5-1	-	-	TRBJ2-2	CASAPTETNTGELFF	TGCGCCAGCGCCCCGACAGAAACGAACACCGGGGAGCTGTTTTTT
TRBV19	-	-	TRBJ2-5	CASSTDNQETQYF	TGTGCCAGTAGCACGGACAACCAAGAGACCCAGTACTTC
TRBV5-4	-	many	TRBJ1-2	CASSPPGPANYGYTF	TGTGCCAGCAGCCCCCCGGGGCCCGCAAACTATGGCTACACCTTC
TRBV20-1	-	few	TRBJ1-4	CSARDMAWADGIEKLFF	TGCAGTGCTAGAGATATGGCTTGGGCGGACGGTATAGAAAAACTGTTTTTT
TRBV2	-	few	TRBJ2-5	CASRSRERETQYF	TGTGCCAGCAGGAGCAGGGAAAGAGAGACCCAGTACTTC
TRBV20-1	TRBD2	-	TRBJ2-2	CSARDYGGRGIGELFF	TGCAGTGCTAGAGATTATGGCGGGAGGGGCATCGGGGAGCTGTTTTTT
TRBV11-2	TRBD2	few	TRBJ2-3	CASSISTGTSGSDTQYF	TGTGCCAGCAGCATAAGCACCGGGACTAGCGGTTCAGATACGCAGTATTTT
TRBV29-1	-	-	TRBJ1-1	CSVETHITEAFF	TGCAGCGTTGAGACACACATCACTGAAGCTTTCTTT